A single sample is the source of the 8 T cell receptor beta chains below, sequenced in a study of T cell responses to AZD1222 COVID-19 vaccine. Here immunoSEQ multiplex PCR was the method, and the copy in TCRdb shows in-frame clones only, minus some. The sample lists under 250,000 clones, about 93% occurring once. This sample comprised peripheral blood, obtained on day 0 of MenACWY control vaccination. The receptors here all came from an adult in good health.

The rearrangement joins TRBV19 to TRBJ1-1; no firm D call. Germline lookup yields CDR1 LNHDA and CDR2 SQIVND (reference sequence). CDR3 length equals 12 residues. V gave up 3 bases and J gave up 7 bases, with 9 bases separating them. The CDR3 nucleotides are TGTGCCAGTAGTATGAATCGGGGTGAAGCTTTCTTT. Translating gives CASSMNRGEAFF.

J is TRBJ1-6 and V is TRBV9, with a weak D call TRBD1 (6 bases). Germline V CDR1 and CDR2: SGDLS, YYNGEE. The V end was cut by 3 bases, the J end by 7 bases, with 14 bases between. This CDR3 spans 15 amino acids. The CDR3 sequence: CASSEGGFLNSPLHF. CDR3 nucleotides: TGTGCCAGCAGCGAGGGGGGGTTCTTGAATTCACCCCTCCACTTT.

V gene TRBV11-3 combines with J gene TRBJ1-1; 7 bases align to TRBD1. Trimming took 3 bases from V and 5 from J; bases not matched to a gene: 3. CDR3 length: 13 residues. CDR1 is SGHNT, CDR2 YENEEA, per germline. CDR3 protein: CASSFPGGTEAFF. CDR3 nucleotide sequence: TGTGCCAGCAGCTTCCCAGGGGGGACTGAAGCTTTCTTT.

The genes are TRBV5-1 and TRBJ1-1, with a possible D match to TRBD1 (6 bases). CDR3 length: 14 amino acids. Trimming removed 0 bases from V and 5 bases from J, with 11 bases in between. Germline V gene data show CDR1 as SGHRS and CDR2 as YFSETQ. CDR3 in amino acids: CASSLDRVRTEAFF. CDR3 DNA sequence: TGCGCCAGCAGCTTGGACAGGGTGAGAACTGAAGCTTTCTTT.

The genes are TRBV6-2 or TRBV6-3 and TRBJ2-7; the match to TRBD2 covers 8 bases. This CDR3 has 14 amino acids. Germline V gene lookup returns CDR1 MNHEY and CDR2 SVGEGT. V gave up 6 bases and J gave up 4 bases; unmatched junction bases: 8. The CDR3 DNA is TGTGCCAGCAGCAACGGGGGGGTCCTGTACGAGCAGTACTTC. It translates to CASSNGGVLYEQYF.

The genes are TRBV7-2 and TRBJ1-4; no reliable D call. This CDR3 is built from 15 residues. V was cut by 5 bases and J by 2 bases, with 12 bases left in between. Looked up from germline, CDR1 is SGHTA and CDR2 is FQGNSA. The CDR3 here is CASSQDRSTNEKLFF. CDR3 in DNA: TGTGCCAGCAGCCAAGATCGATCGACTAATGAAAAACTGTTTTTT.

This clone was observed once. The rearrangement uses TRBV2 and TRBJ2-1, with D uncertain. There are 11 residues in the CDR3. Germline loops: CDR1 SNHLY, CDR2 FYNNEI. Between the trimmed V and J ends, which lost 4 bases and 4 bases, there was a span of 2 bases. This CDR3 reads CASSVYNEQFF. The CDR3 DNA reads TGTGCCAGCAGTGTTTACAATGAGCAGTTCTTC.

The V gene is TRBV19, the J gene TRBJ1-5; D gene uncertain. Looked up from germline, CDR1 is LNHDA and CDR2 is SQIVND (reference sequence). The V and J ends lost 5 bases and 5 bases respectively, with 16 bases between them. The length of the CDR3 is 15 residues. As DNA, the CDR3 is TGTGCCAGTAGTTTTCTCGACATCTCGGATCAGCCCCAGCATTTT. Translating it yields CASSFLDISDQPQHF. Using reference TRBV19 and TRBJ1-5 for the parts outside the CDR3, the full variable domain is DGGITQSPKYLFRKEGQNVTLSCEQNLNHDAMYWYRQDPGQGLRLIYYSQIVNDFQKGDIAEGYSVSREKKESFPLTVTSAQKNPTAFYLCASSFLDISDQPQHFGDGTRLSIL.